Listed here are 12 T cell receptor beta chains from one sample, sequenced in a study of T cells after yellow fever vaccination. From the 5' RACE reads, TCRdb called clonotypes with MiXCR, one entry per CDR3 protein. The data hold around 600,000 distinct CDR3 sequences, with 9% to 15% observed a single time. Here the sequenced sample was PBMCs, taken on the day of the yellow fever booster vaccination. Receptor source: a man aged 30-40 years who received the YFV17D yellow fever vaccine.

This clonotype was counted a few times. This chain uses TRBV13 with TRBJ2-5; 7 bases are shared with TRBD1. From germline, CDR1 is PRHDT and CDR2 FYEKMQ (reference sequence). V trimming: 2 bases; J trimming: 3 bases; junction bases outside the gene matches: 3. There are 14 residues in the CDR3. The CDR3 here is CASSLTGQKETQYF. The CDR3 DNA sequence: TGTGCCAGCAGCTTAACGGGACAGAAAGAGACCCAGTACTTC.

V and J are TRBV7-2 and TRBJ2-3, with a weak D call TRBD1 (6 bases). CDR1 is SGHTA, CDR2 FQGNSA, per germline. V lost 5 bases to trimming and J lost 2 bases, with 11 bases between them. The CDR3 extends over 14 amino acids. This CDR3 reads CASSRVGATDTQYF. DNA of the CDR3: TGTGCCAGCAGCCGAGTGGGGGCCACAGATACGCAGTATTTT. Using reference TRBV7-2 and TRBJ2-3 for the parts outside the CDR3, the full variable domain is GAGVSQSPSNKVTEKGKDVELRCDPISGHTALYWYRQSLGQGLEFLIYFQGNSAPDKSGLPSDRFSAERTGGSVSTLTIQRTQQEDSAVYLCASSRVGATDTQYFGPGTRLTVL.

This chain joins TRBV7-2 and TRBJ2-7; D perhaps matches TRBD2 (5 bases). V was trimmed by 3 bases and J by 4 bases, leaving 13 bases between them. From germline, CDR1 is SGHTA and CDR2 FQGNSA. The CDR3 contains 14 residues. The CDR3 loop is CASSFGGKIYEQYF. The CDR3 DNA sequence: TGTGCCAGCAGCTTTGGAGGAAAAATTTACGAGCAGTACTTC.

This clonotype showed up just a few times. CDR3 DNA: TGTGCCAGCAGCCCGACGCGGGACAGTTACTACGAGCAGTACTTC. Protein sequence: CASSPTRDSYYEQYF. The chain links TRBV5-6 to TRBJ2-7; D might be TRBD1 (7 bases). The CDR3 is 15 amino acids. Germline lookup yields CDR1 SGHDT and CDR2 YYEEEE. Trimming left V 4 bases short and J 3 bases short, with 17 bases between.

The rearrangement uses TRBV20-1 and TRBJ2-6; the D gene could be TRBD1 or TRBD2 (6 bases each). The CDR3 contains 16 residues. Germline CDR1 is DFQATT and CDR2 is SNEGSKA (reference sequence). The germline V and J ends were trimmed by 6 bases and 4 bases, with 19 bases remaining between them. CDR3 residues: CSAPKGGRSGANVLTF. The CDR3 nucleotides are TGCAGTGCCCCTAAAGGGGGGAGGTCCGGGGCCAACGTCCTGACTTTC.

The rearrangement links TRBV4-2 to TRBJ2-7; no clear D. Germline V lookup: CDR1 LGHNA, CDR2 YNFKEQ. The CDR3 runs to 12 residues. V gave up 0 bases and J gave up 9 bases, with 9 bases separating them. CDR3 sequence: CASSQDQRPQYF. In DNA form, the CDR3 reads TGTGCCAGCAGCCAAGATCAAAGGCCGCAGTACTTC.

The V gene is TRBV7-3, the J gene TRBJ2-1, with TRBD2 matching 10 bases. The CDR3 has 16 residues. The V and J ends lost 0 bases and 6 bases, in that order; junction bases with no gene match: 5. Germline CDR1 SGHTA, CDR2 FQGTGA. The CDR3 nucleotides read TGTGCCAGCAGCTTAACGTTCAGCGGGAGGGCCAATGAGCAGTTCTTC. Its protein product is CASSLTFSGRANEQFF.

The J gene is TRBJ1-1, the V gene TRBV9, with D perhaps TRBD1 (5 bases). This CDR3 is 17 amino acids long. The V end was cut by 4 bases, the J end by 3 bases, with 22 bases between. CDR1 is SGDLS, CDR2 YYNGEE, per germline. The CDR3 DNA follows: TGTGCCAGCAGCCCCGGGGACTCCGGTTCGGTGTACACTGAAGCTTTCTTT. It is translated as CASSPGDSGSVYTEAFF.

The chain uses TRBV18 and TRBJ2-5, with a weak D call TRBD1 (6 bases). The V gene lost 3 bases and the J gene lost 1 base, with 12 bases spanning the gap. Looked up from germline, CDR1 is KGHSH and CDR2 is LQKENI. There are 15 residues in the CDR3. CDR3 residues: CASSPWTAVQETQYF. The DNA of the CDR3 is TGTGCCAGCTCACCCTGGACAGCCGTCCAAGAGACCCAGTACTTC.

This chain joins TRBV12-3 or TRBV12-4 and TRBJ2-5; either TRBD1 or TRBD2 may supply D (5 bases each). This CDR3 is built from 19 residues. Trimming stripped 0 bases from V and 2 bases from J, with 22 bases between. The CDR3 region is CASSLALEVGTVRQETQYF. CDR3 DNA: TGTGCCAGCAGTTTAGCGCTAGAGGTAGGGACGGTTCGGCAAGAGACCCAGTACTTC.

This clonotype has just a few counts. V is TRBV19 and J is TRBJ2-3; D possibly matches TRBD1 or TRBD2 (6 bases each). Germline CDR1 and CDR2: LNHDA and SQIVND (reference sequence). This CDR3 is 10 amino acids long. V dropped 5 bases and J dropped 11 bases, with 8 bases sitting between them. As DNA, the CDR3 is TGTGCCAGTAGTGGAGGGGGGCAGTATTTT. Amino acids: CASSGGGQYF.

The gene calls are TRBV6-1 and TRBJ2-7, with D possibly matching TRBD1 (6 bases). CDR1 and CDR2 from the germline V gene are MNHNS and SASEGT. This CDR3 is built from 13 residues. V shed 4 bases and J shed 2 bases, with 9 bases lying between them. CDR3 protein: CASSGTATYEQYF. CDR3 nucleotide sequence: TGTGCCAGCAGTGGGACAGCCACCTACGAGCAGTACTTC.